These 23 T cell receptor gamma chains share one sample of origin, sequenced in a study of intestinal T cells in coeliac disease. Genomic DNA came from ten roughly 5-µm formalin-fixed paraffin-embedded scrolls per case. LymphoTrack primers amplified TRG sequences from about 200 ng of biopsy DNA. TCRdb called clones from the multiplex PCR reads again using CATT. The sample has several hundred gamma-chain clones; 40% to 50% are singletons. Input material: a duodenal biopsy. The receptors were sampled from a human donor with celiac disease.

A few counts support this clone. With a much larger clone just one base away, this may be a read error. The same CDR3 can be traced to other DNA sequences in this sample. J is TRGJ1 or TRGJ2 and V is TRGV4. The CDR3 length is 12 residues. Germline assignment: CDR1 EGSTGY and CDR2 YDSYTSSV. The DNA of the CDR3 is TGTGCCACTTGGGCAAATTATTATAAGAAACTCTTT. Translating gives CATWANYYKKLF.

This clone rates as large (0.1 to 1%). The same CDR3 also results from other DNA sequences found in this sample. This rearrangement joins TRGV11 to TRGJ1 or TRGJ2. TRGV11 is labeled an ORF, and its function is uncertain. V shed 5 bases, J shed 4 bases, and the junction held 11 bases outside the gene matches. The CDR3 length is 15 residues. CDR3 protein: CACWINPFSYYKKLF. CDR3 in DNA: TGTGCCTGCTGGATTAACCCATTTTCGTATTATAAGAAACTCTTT.

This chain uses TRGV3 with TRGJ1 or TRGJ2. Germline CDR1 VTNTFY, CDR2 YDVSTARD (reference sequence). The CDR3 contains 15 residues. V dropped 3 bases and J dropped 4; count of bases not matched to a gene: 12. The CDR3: CATWDRAYPYYKKLF. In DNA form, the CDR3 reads TGTGCCACCTGGGACCGAGCCTATCCCTATTATAAGAAACTCTTT.

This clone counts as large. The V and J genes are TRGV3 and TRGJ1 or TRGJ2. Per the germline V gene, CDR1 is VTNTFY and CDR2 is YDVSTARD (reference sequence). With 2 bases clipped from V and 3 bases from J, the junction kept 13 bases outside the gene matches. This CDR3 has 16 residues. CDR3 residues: CATWDKLRYIYYKKLF. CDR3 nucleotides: TGTGCCACCTGGGACAAGCTCCGGTATATTTATTATAAGAAACTCTTT.

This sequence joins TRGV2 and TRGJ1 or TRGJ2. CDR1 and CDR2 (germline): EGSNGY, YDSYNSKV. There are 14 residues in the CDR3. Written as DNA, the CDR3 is TGTGCACCTGGGACGGGCGGATATTATTATAAGAAACTCTTT. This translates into CAPGTGGYYYKKLF.

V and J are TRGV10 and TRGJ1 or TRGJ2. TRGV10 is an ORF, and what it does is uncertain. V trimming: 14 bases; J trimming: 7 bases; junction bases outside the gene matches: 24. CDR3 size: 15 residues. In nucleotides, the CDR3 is TGTGCTCGCGTAGGATTTTCCCCCCTTATCTATAAGAAACTCTTT. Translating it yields CARVGFSPLIYKKLF.

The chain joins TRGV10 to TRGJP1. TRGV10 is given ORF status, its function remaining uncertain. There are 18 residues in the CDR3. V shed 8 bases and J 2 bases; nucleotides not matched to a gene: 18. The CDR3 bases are TGTGCTGCGTGGATTATAATCCCCCCTATCACCACTGGTTGGTTCAAGATATTT. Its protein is CAAWIIIPPITTGWFKIF.

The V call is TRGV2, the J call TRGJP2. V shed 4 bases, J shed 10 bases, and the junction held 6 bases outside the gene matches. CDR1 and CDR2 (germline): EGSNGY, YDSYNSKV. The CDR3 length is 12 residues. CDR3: CATWEMIWIKTF. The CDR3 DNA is TGTGCCACCTGGGAAATGATTTGGATCAAGACGTTT.

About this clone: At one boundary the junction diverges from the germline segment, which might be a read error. The CDR3 sequence is CATWDGAFF. The DNA of the CDR3 is TGTGCCACCTGGGACGGGGCTTTCTTT. The chain uses TRGV2 and TRGJ1 or TRGJ2. CDR1 and CDR2 from the germline V gene are EGSNGY and YDSYNSKV. The CDR3 consists of 9 residues.

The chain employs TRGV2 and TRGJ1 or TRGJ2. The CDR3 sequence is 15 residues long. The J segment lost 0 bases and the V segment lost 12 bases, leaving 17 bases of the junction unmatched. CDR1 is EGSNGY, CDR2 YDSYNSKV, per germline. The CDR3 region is CADTVPGGNYYKKLF. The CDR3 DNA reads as TGTGCCGATACGGTACCTGGGGGGAATTATTATAAGAAACTCTTT.

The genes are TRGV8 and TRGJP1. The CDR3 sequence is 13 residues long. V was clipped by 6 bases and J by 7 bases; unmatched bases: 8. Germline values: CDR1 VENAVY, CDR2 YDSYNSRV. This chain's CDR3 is CATWMARGWFKIF. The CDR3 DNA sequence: TGTGCCACCTGGATGGCACGTGGTTGGTTCAAGATATTT.

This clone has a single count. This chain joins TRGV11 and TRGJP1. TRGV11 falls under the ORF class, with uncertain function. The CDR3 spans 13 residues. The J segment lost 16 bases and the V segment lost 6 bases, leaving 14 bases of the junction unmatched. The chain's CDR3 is CACWIYMDGSKIF. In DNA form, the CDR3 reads TGTGCCTGCTGGATTTATATGGATGGTTCCAAGATATTT.

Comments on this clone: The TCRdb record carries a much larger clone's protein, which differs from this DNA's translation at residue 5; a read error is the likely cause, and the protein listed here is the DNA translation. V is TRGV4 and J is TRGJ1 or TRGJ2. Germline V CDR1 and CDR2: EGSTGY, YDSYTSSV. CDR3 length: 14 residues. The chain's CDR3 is CATWGGLGYYKKLF. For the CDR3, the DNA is TGTGCCACCTGGGGTGGGCTGGGGTATTATAAGAAACTCTTT.

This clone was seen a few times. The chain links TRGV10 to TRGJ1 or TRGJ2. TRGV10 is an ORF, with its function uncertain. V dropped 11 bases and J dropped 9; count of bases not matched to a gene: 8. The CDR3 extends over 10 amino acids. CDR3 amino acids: CAAHPPKKLF. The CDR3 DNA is TGTGCTGCGCACCCCCCTAAGAAACTCTTT.

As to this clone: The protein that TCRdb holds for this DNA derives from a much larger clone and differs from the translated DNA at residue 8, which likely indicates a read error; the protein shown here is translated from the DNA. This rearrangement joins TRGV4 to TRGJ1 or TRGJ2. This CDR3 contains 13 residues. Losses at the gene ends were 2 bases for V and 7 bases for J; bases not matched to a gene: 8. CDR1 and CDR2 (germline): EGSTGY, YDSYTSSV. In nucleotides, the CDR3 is TGTGCCACCTGGGATGAAGGAAGGTATAAGAAACTCTTT. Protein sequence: CATWDEGRYKKLF.

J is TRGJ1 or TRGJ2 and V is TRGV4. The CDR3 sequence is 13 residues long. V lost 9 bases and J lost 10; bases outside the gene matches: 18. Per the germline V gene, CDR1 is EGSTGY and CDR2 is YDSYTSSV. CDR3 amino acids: CATMGWSIIKKLF. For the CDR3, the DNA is TGTGCCACCATGGGATGGTCTATTATAAAGAAACTCTTT.

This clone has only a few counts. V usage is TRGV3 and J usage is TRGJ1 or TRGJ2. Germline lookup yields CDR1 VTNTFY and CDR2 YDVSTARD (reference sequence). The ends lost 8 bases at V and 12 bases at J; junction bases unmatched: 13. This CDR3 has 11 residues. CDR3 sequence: CATSNRWRKLF. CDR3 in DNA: TGTGCCACCTCCAACCGCTGGAGGAAACTCTTT.

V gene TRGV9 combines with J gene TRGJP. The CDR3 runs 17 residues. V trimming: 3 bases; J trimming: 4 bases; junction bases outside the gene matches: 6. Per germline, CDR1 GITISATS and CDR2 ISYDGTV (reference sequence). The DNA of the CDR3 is TGTGCCTTGTGGGAGCCAGCCCAAGAGTTGGGCAAAAAAATCAAGGTATTT. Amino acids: CALWEPAQELGKKIKVF.

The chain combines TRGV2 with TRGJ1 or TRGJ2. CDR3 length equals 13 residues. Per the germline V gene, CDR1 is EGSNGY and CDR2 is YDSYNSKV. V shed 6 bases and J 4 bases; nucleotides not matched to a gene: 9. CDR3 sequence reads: CATWTAGYYKKLF. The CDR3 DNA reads TGTGCCACCTGGACGGCAGGATATTATAAGAAACTCTTT.

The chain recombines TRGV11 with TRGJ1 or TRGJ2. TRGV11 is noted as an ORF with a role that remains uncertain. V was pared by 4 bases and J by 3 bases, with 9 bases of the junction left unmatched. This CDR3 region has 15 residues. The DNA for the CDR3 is TGTGCCTGCTGGATTAGCACGAAAATTTATTATAAGAAACTCTTT. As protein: CACWISTKIYYKKLF.

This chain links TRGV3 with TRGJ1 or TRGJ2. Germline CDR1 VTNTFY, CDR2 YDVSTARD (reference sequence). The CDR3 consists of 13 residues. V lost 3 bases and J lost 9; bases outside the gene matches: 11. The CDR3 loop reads CATWDFKHGKKLF. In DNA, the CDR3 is TGTGCCACCTGGGACTTCAAGCACGGTAAGAAACTCTTT.

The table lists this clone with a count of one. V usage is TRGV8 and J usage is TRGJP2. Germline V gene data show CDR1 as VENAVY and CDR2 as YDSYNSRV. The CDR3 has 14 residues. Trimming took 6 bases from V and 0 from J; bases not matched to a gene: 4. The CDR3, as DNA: TGTGCCACCTGGCGATATAGTAGTGATTGGATCAAGACGTTT. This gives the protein CATWRYSSDWIKTF.

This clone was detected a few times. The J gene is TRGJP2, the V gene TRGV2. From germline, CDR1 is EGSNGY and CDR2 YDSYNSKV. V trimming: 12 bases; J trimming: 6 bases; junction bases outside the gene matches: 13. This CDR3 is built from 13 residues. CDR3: CAHPGHGDWIKTF. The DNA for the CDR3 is TGTGCCCACCCGGGTCATGGTGATTGGATCAAGACGTTT.